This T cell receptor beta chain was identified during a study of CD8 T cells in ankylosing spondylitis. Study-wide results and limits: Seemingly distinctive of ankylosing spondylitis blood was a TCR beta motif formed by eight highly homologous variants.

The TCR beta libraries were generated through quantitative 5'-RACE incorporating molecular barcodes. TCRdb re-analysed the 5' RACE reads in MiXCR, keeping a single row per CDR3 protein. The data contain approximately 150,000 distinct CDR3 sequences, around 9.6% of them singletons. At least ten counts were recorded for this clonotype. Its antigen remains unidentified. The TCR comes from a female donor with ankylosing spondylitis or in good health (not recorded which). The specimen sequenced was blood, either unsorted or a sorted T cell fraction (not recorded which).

The DNA for the CDR3 is TGTGCTAGTGGTTTGGGAAATGAGCAGTTCTTC. It specifies CASGLGNEQFF. V and J are TRBV12-5 and TRBJ2-1, with D unclear. The CDR3 has 11 amino acids. The germline V gene has CDR1 LGHNT and CDR2 FRNRAP. V gave up 1 base and J gave up 7 bases, with 2 bases separating them.